This record concerns one T cell receptor (beta chain) sequence. TCRdb's table, derived via immunoSEQ multiplex PCR, lists solely in-frame clones and lacks some. The table records about 350,000 clones, roughly 86% of them present only once. These data originate in a study of blood T cell repertoires in COVID-19. Germline V gene data show CDR1 as LGHNT and CDR2 as FRNRAP. The germline V and J ends were trimmed by 8 bases and 0 bases, with 11 bases remaining between them. This CDR3 spans 13 amino acids. The sequencing sample was made of PBMCs or T cells enriched from blood (not recorded which). The sequence was collected from a woman aged 25 to 39 who had been exposed to COVID-19. This sequence joins TRBV12-5 and TRBJ2-7; tentatively, D is TRBD1 (5 bases). The CDR3 protein is CASLSTDSYEQYF. The CDR3 nucleotides are TGTGCTAGTTTGTCGACAGACTCCTACGAGCAGTACTTC.